The subject of this entry is one T cell receptor (beta chain). Its cognate antigen is unknown. This specimen comes from a study of cytomegalovirus exposure and HLA in healthy donors. About the research overall: Out of about 190 million T cells, an earlier analysis found more than 95 million unique TCR beta sequences in total. Whole-study findings and limits: In a later analysis, an Asian-associated ancestry cluster reportedly showed fewer N-insertions than the approximately 610-donor mean. The productive fraction for most TCR beta V segments was about 87% or about 30% in an earlier analysis.

V was clipped by 4 bases and J by 1 base; unmatched bases: 3. The CDR3 totals 15 residues. Germline V gives CDR1 SGHAT, CDR2 FQDESV (reference sequence). PCR employed 60 Vbeta and 13 Jbeta primers. Authors' data handling: Roughly 11 million shared chains were among roughly 81 million unique TCR beta chains counted in a later analysis. Libraries were prepared by immunoSEQ multiplex PCR; TCRdb keeps only in-frame clonotypes and omits some of them. Clonal size and the V and J genes are those of that table, whereas D and trimming came from the DNA. Of approximately 160,000 clones detected, approximately 80% appear once; the ten largest clones hold 6% to 8%.

The chain employs TRBV11-1 and TRBJ2-3; TRBD1 aligns across 9 bases. Sequencing used PBMCs. This clonotype originated in a male donor in good health and CMV-seropositive. As DNA, the CDR3 is TGTGCCAGCAGCTCGGACAGGGGACGCACAGATACGCAGTATTTT. It is translated as CASSSDRGRTDTQYF.